The 30 T cell receptor beta chains below come from one sample, sequenced in a study of identical twins. TCRdb itself ran the 5' RACE reads through MiXCR, one entry per CDR3 protein. The sample has under 1 million distinct CDR3 sequences; approximately 13% are singletons. These data are also associated with another study on yellow fever vaccine responses in identical twins.

Sequencing input: PBMCs. The receptor source for this set is a woman aged 18 to 35 in good health.

This chain links TRBV10-2 with TRBJ1-6, with D perhaps TRBD1 (5 bases). CDR3 length: 14 residues. The V end lost 6 bases, the J end lost 7 bases, and 13 bases lay between the germline ends. The germline V gene has CDR1 WSHSY and CDR2 SAAADI. The CDR3 region has the DNA TGCGCCAGCAGGGCGGACATCGGAAATTCACCCCTCCACTTT. The encoded protein is CASRADIGNSPLHF.

The chain combines TRBV6-4 with TRBJ2-1; possible D gene TRBD1, 6 bases. Germline lookup yields CDR1 MRHNA and CDR2 SNTAGT. The CDR3 loop spans 15 amino acids. Trimming stripped 5 bases from V and 4 bases from J, with 15 bases between. The CDR3 loop is CASSKDSDLYNEQFF. CDR3 in DNA: TGTGCCAGCAGTAAGGACAGCGACCTATACAATGAGCAGTTCTTC.

This clonotype appeared a few times. The V and J genes are TRBV2 and TRBJ2-2; D not resolved. CDR3 length equals 15 residues. Germline V CDR1 and CDR2: SNHLY, FYNNEI. The V gene lost 6 bases and the J gene lost 4 bases, with 15 bases spanning the gap. The CDR3 loop is CASSPSSSITGELFF. The CDR3 nucleotides read TGTGCCAGCAGCCCGAGCTCCAGTATCACCGGGGAGCTGTTTTTT.

Only a few counts were recorded for this clonotype. This chain joins TRBV29-1 and TRBJ2-3; D is perhaps TRBD1 (6 bases). There are 11 residues in the CDR3. Germline V gene data show CDR1 as SQVTM and CDR2 as ANQGSEA. Between the trimmed V and J ends, which lost 2 bases and 14 bases, there was a span of 14 bases. The CDR3 coding sequence is TGCAGCGTTGAATGGGCGGACAGAGGGTATTTT. It is translated as CSVEWADRGYF.

V gene TRBV20-1 combines with J gene TRBJ2-2; 8 positions match TRBD1. With 2 bases clipped from V and 6 bases from J, the junction kept 23 bases outside the gene matches. The CDR3 sequence is 20 residues long. CDR1 and CDR2 from the germline V gene are DFQATT and SNEGSKA (reference sequence). CDR3 coding DNA: TGCAGTGCTAGAACGAACCGGGACAGGTTGAAAAATGGACGGGCCGGGGAGCTGTTTTTT. It yields the protein CSARTNRDRLKNGRAGELFF.

The rearrangement uses TRBV5-1 and TRBJ2-7; D tentatively fits TRBD1 or TRBD2 (5 bases each). The CDR3 runs to 15 residues. V shed 0 bases and J shed 3 bases, with 13 bases lying between them. CDR1 and CDR2 (germline): SGHRS, YFSETQ. CDR3 residues: CASSLEGEPFYEQYF. The CDR3 DNA follows: TGCGCCAGCAGCTTGGAAGGGGAGCCTTTCTACGAGCAGTACTTC.

This clonotype was seen ten or more times. This chain joins TRBV4-2 and TRBJ1-4, with D possibly TRBD1 on 5 matching bases. Per the germline V gene, CDR1 is LGHNA and CDR2 is YNFKEQ. The CDR3 is 14 residues long. V lost 3 bases to trimming and J lost 8 bases, with 13 bases between them. The DNA of the CDR3 is TGTGCCAGCAGCCAGGTGCAGGGAGAGGAAAAACTGTTTTTT. As protein: CASSQVQGEEKLFF.

This clonotype was detected a few times. This CDR3 is CSASSASSGRYEQYF. CDR3 sequence (DNA): TGCAGTGCTAGTAGCGCGTCTAGCGGGCGCTACGAGCAGTACTTC. The genes are TRBV20-1 and TRBJ2-7; TRBD2 aligns across 8 bases. This CDR3 has 15 amino acids. The V gene's germline CDR1 is DFQATT and CDR2 SNEGSKA (reference sequence). Germline trimming cut 3 bases from V and 3 bases from J; bases unmatched to any gene: 10.

Only a few counts were recorded for this clonotype. This rearrangement joins TRBV12-3 or TRBV12-4 to TRBJ1-2; TRBD1 agrees at 7 bases. The CDR3 extends over 14 amino acids. V dropped 7 bases and J dropped 5; count of bases not matched to a gene: 10. CDR3 DNA sequence: TGTGCCAGCAACCCAGGGGGGGAAGGGTATGGCTACACCTTC. Translating it yields CASNPGGEGYGYTF.

This clonotype was detected only a few times. CDR3: CASSHLAGMGNEQFF. Here the CDR3 DNA reads TGTGCCAGCAGCCATCTAGCGGGAATGGGGAATGAGCAGTTCTTC. V usage is TRBV11-2 and J usage is TRBJ2-1; 9 bases map to TRBD2. Per the germline V gene, CDR1 is SGHAT and CDR2 is FQNNGV. The CDR3 has 15 amino acids. The J segment lost 7 bases and the V segment lost 5 bases, leaving 9 bases of the junction unmatched.

This clonotype has a count of ten or more. V usage is TRBV12-3 or TRBV12-4 and J usage is TRBJ2-7; a possible D gene is TRBD2 (6 bases). Between the trimmed V and J ends, which lost 10 bases and 3 bases, there was a span of 16 bases. The CDR3 is 13 residues long. CDR3 amino acids: CATSIGRSYEQYF. The CDR3 DNA sequence: TGTGCCACCTCGATCGGGAGAAGCTACGAGCAGTACTTC.

V and J are TRBV12-5 and TRBJ1-1; 7 nucleotides align to TRBD1. CDR1 LGHNT and CDR2 FRNRAP come from the germline V gene. Unmatched junction bases numbered 11, after V lost 1 base and J lost 0 bases. There are 18 residues in the CDR3. This CDR3 is CASGLGDRVLTMNTEAFF. The CDR3 DNA reads TGTGCTAGTGGTTTGGGCGACAGGGTCCTTACCATGAACACTGAAGCTTTCTTT.

The chain has TRBV6-1 and TRBJ1-6; TRBD1 aligns across 8 bases. V was clipped by 5 bases and J by 8 bases; unmatched bases: 5. The CDR3 spans 14 residues. Germline assignment: CDR1 MNHNS and CDR2 SASEGT. The CDR3: CASSPLTGDSPLHF. CDR3 nucleotide sequence: TGTGCCAGCAGTCCCTTGACAGGGGATTCACCCCTCCACTTT.

The chain combines TRBV11-2 with TRBJ2-7, with D perhaps being TRBD1 or TRBD2 (5 bases each). Germline V lookup: CDR1 SGHAT, CDR2 FQNNGV. Trimming cost V 3 bases and J 1 base, with 10 bases left between them. The CDR3 is made up of 14 amino acids. The DNA for the CDR3 is TGTGCCAGCAGCTTGGGGGTGGGGTCCTACGAGCAGTACGTC. Translated, it gives CASSLGVGSYEQYV.

The V gene is TRBV6-1, the J gene TRBJ2-5; TRBD1 matches 8 bases. V trimming: 7 bases; J trimming: 4 bases; junction bases outside the gene matches: 11. The germline V gene encodes CDR1 MNHNS and CDR2 SASEGT. The CDR3 contains 15 residues. CDR3 sequence reads: CASKYQGASGETQYF. Written as DNA, the CDR3 is TGTGCCAGCAAATACCAGGGGGCGAGTGGAGAGACCCAGTACTTC.

This clonotype showed up many times. The chain links TRBV7-6 to TRBJ1-4; TRBD1 is a possible D gene (6 bases). V dropped 3 bases and J dropped 2 bases, with 10 bases sitting between them. The CDR3 has 15 amino acids. Looked up from germline, CDR1 is SGHVS and CDR2 is FNYEAQ. The CDR3 region has the DNA TGTGCCAGCAGCTTTCTAAGGGGGACTAATGAAAAACTGTTTTTT. Translated, it gives CASSFLRGTNEKLFF.

The gene calls are TRBV12-3 or TRBV12-4 and TRBJ2-7, with 7 bases aligning to TRBD1. This CDR3 is 15 amino acids long. The ends lost 6 bases at V and 5 bases at J; junction bases unmatched: 13. As DNA, the CDR3 is TGTGCCAGCAGCTCCACAAACAGGGGATACGACGAGCAGTACTTC. Its translation is CASSSTNRGYDEQYF.

This clonotype was observed a handful of times. The chain uses TRBV21-1 and TRBJ1-5; no check of the table's D call, TRBD1, against the DNA was made. TRBV21-1 is shown as a pseudogene. The CDR3 totals 16 residues. The DNA of the CDR3 is TGTGCCAGCAGCAAAGGCGGTGGGGCAAAGGGTCAGCCCCAGCATTTT. Its translation: CASSKGGGAKGQPQHF.

This clonotype turned up a few times. This rearrangement joins TRBV7-2 to TRBJ2-5; 15 bases line up with TRBD2. Germline V lookup: CDR1 SGHTA, CDR2 FQGNSA. This CDR3 comprises 17 residues. Germline trimming cut 3 bases from V and 6 bases from J; bases unmatched to any gene: 8. In nucleotides, the CDR3 is TGTGCCAGCAGCTTCCCAGGGACTAGCGGGAGGTGGAAGACCCAGTACTTC. Residues: CASSFPGTSGRWKTQYF. The whole variable domain, filled in from reference TRBV7-2 and TRBJ2-5, reads GAGVSQSPSNKVTEKGKDVELRCDPISGHTALYWYRQSLGQGLEFLIYFQGNSAPDKSGLPSDRFSAERTGGSVSTLTIQRTQQEDSAVYLCASSFPGTSGRWKTQYFGPGTRLLVL.

This clonotype occurred a few times. The V and J genes are TRBV20-1 and TRBJ2-3; D is unclear. Germline CDR1 and CDR2: DFQATT and SNEGSKA (reference sequence). Trimming left V 4 bases short and J 0 bases short, with 14 bases between. The CDR3 length is 15 residues. CDR3 DNA: TGCAGTGCTAACCTTCTAACGACTAGCACAGATACGCAGTATTTT. Protein product: CSANLLTTSTDTQYF.

This clonotype has ten or more counts. The chain combines TRBV5-1 with TRBJ2-2; no clear D. There are 15 residues in the CDR3. Germline CDR1 is SGHRS and CDR2 is YFSETQ. With 5 bases removed from V and 0 bases from J, the gap between germline ends came to 11 bases. CDR3 in DNA: TGCGCCAGCAGTCGAACAGAGACGAACACCGGGGAGCTGTTTTTT. Its translation: CASSRTETNTGELFF.

This clonotype was observed a few times. This chain uses TRBV7-8 with TRBJ2-1; D may be TRBD2 (5 bases). Germline CDR1 SGHVS, CDR2 FQNEAQ. The CDR3 covers 15 residues. The V and J ends lost 5 bases and 9 bases respectively, with 20 bases between them. The CDR3 nucleotides are TGTGCCAGCAGCGCGCCGGGGAGAGGGCGTATTGAGCAGTTCTTC. Amino acid sequence: CASSAPGRGRIEQFF.

In this sample, this clonotype turned up many times. The rearrangement uses TRBV7-8 and TRBJ2-1; TRBD2 is a possible D gene (7 bases). The CDR3 totals 13 residues. V lost 5 bases and J 9 bases, leaving 14 bases between the germline ends. Germline V gene data show CDR1 as SGHVS and CDR2 as FQNEAQ. The CDR3 DNA is TGTGCCAGCAGCCCGTCTAGGGGGGGTGAGCAGTTCTTC. Protein: CASSPSRGGEQFF.

V usage is TRBV20-1 and J usage is TRBJ2-7, with 8 bases that match TRBD2. This CDR3 region has 11 residues. Per the germline V gene, CDR1 is DFQATT and CDR2 is SNEGSKA (reference sequence). The V gene end was trimmed by 4 bases and the J gene end by 5 bases; junction bases not matched to a gene: 1. CDR3 protein: CSATGRDEQYF. The CDR3 nucleotides read TGCAGTGCTACCGGGAGGGACGAGCAGTACTTC.

This clonotype was seen a few times. This chain connects TRBV24-1 to TRBJ2-2; D unclear. Germline CDR1 reads KGHDR; CDR2 reads SFDVKD. The CDR3 runs 15 residues. V shed 7 bases and J shed 5 bases, with 16 bases lying between them. CDR3 loop: CATSQTGSRTGELFF. The DNA of the CDR3 is TGTGCCACCAGCCAGACCGGGTCTCGAACCGGGGAGCTGTTTTTT.

V usage is TRBV7-6 and J usage is TRBJ1-4; D possibly corresponds to TRBD1 (6 bases). The CDR3 runs to 16 residues. The germline V and J ends were trimmed by 1 base and 2 bases, with 11 bases remaining between them. From germline, CDR1 is SGHVS and CDR2 FNYEAQ. In DNA form, the CDR3 reads TGTGCCAGCAGCTTAGGGACAGCGAGGACTAATGAAAAACTGTTTTTT. Protein sequence: CASSLGTARTNEKLFF. The variable domain in full, with the rest retrieved from reference TRBV7-6 and TRBJ1-4, is GAGVSQSPRYKVTKRGQDVALRCDPISGHVSLYWYRQALGQGPEFLTYFNYEAQQDKSGLPNDRFSAERPEGSISTLTIQRTEQRDSAMYRCASSLGTARTNEKLFFGSGTQLSVL.

The chain couples TRBV5-6 to TRBJ2-2; 8 nucleotides align to TRBD1. The CDR3 is 17 amino acids. Germline V gene data show CDR1 as SGHDT and CDR2 as YYEEEE. The ends lost 4 bases at V and 1 base at J; junction bases unmatched: 9. For the CDR3, the DNA is TGTGCCAGCAGCCTCACGTTAGGACAGGGGAACACCGGGGAGCTGTTTTTT. This codes for CASSLTLGQGNTGELFF.

This clonotype showed up many times. V usage is TRBV20-1 and J usage is TRBJ2-7, with 7 nucleotides matching TRBD2. This CDR3 has 14 residues. Germline V lookup: CDR1 DFQATT, CDR2 SNEGSKA (reference sequence). V lost 1 base to trimming and J lost 1 base; unmatched junction nucleotides: 4. This CDR3 reads CSARGSGRSYEQYF. CDR3 nucleotide sequence: TGCAGTGCTAGAGGTAGCGGGCGTTCCTACGAGCAGTACTTC.

The chain links TRBV24-1 to TRBJ1-1; maybe TRBD1 (5 bases). V lost 6 bases and J lost 3, with 16 bases in between. The CDR3 runs 15 residues. Germline V CDR1 and CDR2: KGHDR, SFDVKD. The CDR3 DNA is TGTGCCACCAGTCTCGGGGGAGGTCGTGACACTGAAGCTTTCTTT. Protein sequence: CATSLGGGRDTEAFF.

The rearrangement uses TRBV6-1 and TRBJ2-7; 11 bases line up with TRBD2. Germline V gene sequence: CDR1 MNHNS, CDR2 SASEGT. Trimming took 5 bases from V and 5 from J; bases not matched to a gene: 8. This CDR3 contains 15 residues. The CDR3 DNA sequence: TGTGCCAGCAGTCAGACTAGCGGGACGTCCCACGAGCAGTACTTC. This translates into CASSQTSGTSHEQYF.